What follows describes a single T cell receptor (beta chain). The germline V gene has CDR1 SNHLY and CDR2 FYNNEI. The CDR3 covers 15 residues. The germline V and J ends were trimmed by 5 bases and 2 bases, with 12 bases remaining between them. The method was immunoSEQ multiplex PCR; TCRdb's version includes in-frame clones alone and lacks a portion of them. The sample has roughly 260,000 clones; roughly 85% are singletons. The data originate from a study of blood T cell repertoires in COVID-19. The sequence was collected from a woman aged 45-65 years who had recovered from COVID-19. The sequencing sample was made of PBMCs or T cells enriched from blood (not recorded which). This chain joins TRBV2 and TRBJ2-2; D possibly corresponds to TRBD1 (6 bases). CDR3 coding DNA: TGTGCCAGCAGTTTACGGACAGCAAACACCGGGGAGCTGTTTTTT. It translates to CASSLRTANTGELFF.